This entry lists 4 T cell receptor beta chains sequenced from one sample in a study of blood T cells in healthy people across ages. Then a second PCR, running roughly 7 to 11 cycles, was carried out with a sample-barcoded 5' primer and a J-beta primer mix. One entry per CDR3 protein results from TCRdb running MiXCR on the 5' RACE reads. The table has roughly 1,300,000 distinct CDR3 sequences, approximately 59% seen once. Sequencing used blood. These receptors were taken from a man younger than 35 in good health.

The CDR3, as DNA: TGTGCCAGCAGGATAGGGTACCAAGAGACCCAGTACTTC. It encodes CASRIGYQETQYF. The chain combines TRBV6-1 with TRBJ2-5; D not resolved. The germline V gene has CDR1 MNHNS and CDR2 SASEGT. The CDR3 sequence is 13 residues long. V was shortened by 6 bases and J by 0 bases, with 8 bases between the two germline ends.

The genes are TRBV4-3 and TRBJ1-4; possible D gene TRBD1, 5 bases. Germline V gene sequence: CDR1 LGHNA, CDR2 YSLEER. V shed 3 bases and J shed 7 bases, with 21 bases lying between them. The CDR3 has 17 amino acids. The CDR3 bases are TGCGCCAGCAGCCACTCTAAGGAGGCAGGGAATTCTGAAAAACTGTTTTTT. This sequence encodes CASSHSKEAGNSEKLFF.

The chain joins TRBV20-1 to TRBJ1-2, with D possibly being TRBD1 (5 bases). The CDR3 extends over 15 amino acids. Trimming shortened V by 0 bases and J by 7 bases, and 18 bases separated the two germline ends. Germline V CDR1 and CDR2: DFQATT, SNEGSKA (reference sequence). This CDR3 is CSARDPDGGYSGYTF. The CDR3 nucleotides read TGCAGTGCTAGAGATCCCGACGGGGGGTACAGTGGCTACACCTTC.

The genes are TRBV29-1 and TRBJ1-2; no firm D call. The CDR3 length is 14 residues. Germline CDR1 is SQVTM and CDR2 is ANQGSEA. Trimming stripped 2 bases from V and 8 bases from J, with 18 bases between. CDR3 sequence reads: CSVEIPPVLEGYTF. The CDR3, as DNA: TGCAGCGTTGAAATCCCGCCGGTCCTTGAAGGCTACACCTTC.